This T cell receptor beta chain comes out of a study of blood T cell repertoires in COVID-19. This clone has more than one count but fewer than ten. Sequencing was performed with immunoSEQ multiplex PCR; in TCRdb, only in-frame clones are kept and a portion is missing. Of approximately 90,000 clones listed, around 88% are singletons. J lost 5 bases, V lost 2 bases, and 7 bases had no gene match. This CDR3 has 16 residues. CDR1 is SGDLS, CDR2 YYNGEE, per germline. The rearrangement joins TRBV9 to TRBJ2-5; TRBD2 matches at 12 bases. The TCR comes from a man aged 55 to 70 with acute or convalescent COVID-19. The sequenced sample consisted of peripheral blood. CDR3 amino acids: CASSVTLAGGGETQYF. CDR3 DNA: TGTGCCAGCAGCGTTACCCTAGCGGGAGGGGGGGAGACCCAGTACTTC.